Included here is one T cell receptor beta chain sequence, with context. The antigen is unknown. Germline V lookup: CDR1 PRHDT, CDR2 FYEKMQ (reference sequence). The CDR3 covers 14 residues. Unmatched junction bases numbered 2, after V lost 0 bases and J lost 5 bases. This record belongs to a study of cytomegalovirus exposure and HLA in healthy donors. Study summary: About 82 million unique TCRs from HLA-typed donors were held in an early release of data.

Amplification used 60 Vbeta primers and 13 Jbeta primers. Here immunoSEQ multiplex PCR was the method, and the copy in TCRdb shows in-frame clones only, minus some. Of 200,000 or so clones detected, 75% to 85% appear once; the ten largest clones hold roughly 6%. The study's findings and limits: TRBV6-2, TRBV6-3 and some other V segments were unresolvable in 87-base-pair reads. The authors enumerated some 160 TCR beta chains as linked to cytomegalovirus.

The source of this sequence is a woman between 45 and 65 years old in good health and CMV-seropositive. The gene calls are TRBV13 and TRBJ1-2, with TRBD1 matching 8 bases. Source material: PBMCs. CDR3 in DNA: TGTGCCAGCAGCTTAGGCGGACAGGGATATGGCTACACCTTC. Amino acid sequence: CASSLGGQGYGYTF.